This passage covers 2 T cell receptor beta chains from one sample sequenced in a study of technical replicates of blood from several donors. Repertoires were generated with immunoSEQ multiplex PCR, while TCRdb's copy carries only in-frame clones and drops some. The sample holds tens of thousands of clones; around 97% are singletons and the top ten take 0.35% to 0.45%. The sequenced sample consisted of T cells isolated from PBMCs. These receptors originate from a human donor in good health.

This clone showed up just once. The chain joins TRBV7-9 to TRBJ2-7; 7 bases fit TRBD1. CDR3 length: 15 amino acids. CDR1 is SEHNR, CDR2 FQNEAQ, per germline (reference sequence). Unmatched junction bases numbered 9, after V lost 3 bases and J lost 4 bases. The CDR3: CASSLARDRKYEQYF. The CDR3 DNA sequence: TGTGCCAGCAGCTTGGCCCGGGACAGAAAGTACGAGCAGTACTTC.

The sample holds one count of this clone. The CDR3 here is CASSSPGQGQETQYF. DNA for the CDR3: TGCGCCAGCAGCTCCCCCGGACAGGGCCAAGAGACCCAGTACTTC. This chain uses TRBV5-1 with TRBJ2-5; 8 bases match TRBD1. This CDR3 has 15 amino acids. Germline loops: CDR1 SGHRS, CDR2 YFSETQ. The junction had 5 bases not matched to a gene; V was cut back by 3 bases and J by 1 base.